The 14 T cell receptor beta chains presented below share a single source sample, sequenced in a study of blood T cell repertoires in COVID-19. Clones were sequenced by immunoSEQ multiplex PCR, and TCRdb holds only the in-frame ones, with some missing. This table has about 350,000 clones, about 90% appearing once. The specimen sequenced was PBMCs or T cells enriched from blood (not recorded which). These receptors were taken from a woman in her 30s who had recovered from COVID-19.

The V gene is TRBV9, the J gene TRBJ1-2; tentatively, D is TRBD1 (5 bases). CDR3 length equals 16 residues. The ends were cut back, 0 bases at V and 4 bases at J, with 16 bases in the middle. Germline CDR1 SGDLS, CDR2 YYNGEE. In nucleotides, the CDR3 is TGTGCCAGCAGCGTAGAGTGGCAGGGCGATAGCTATGGCTACACCTTC. Its protein is CASSVEWQGDSYGYTF.

This clone appeared a single time. The chain is built from TRBV19 and TRBJ1-5; 9 bases align to TRBD1. This CDR3 contains 17 residues. Germline V gene lookup returns CDR1 LNHDA and CDR2 SQIVND (reference sequence). Unmatched junction bases numbered 9, after V lost 1 base and J lost 5 bases. This CDR3 reads CASSIGIQGASHQPQHF. CDR3 nucleotide sequence: TGTGCCAGTAGTATAGGAATACAGGGGGCTTCACATCAGCCCCAGCATTTT.

This clone appeared a single time. This sequence joins TRBV5-1 and TRBJ1-2, with D maybe TRBD1 (5 bases). The CDR3 extends over 14 amino acids. CDR1 and CDR2 (germline): SGHRS, YFSETQ. Trimming removed 2 bases at V and 5 bases at J, with 13 bases between. CDR3 bases: TGCGCCAGCAGCTTTGGGCAGGGAACATATGGCTACACCTTC. Residues: CASSFGQGTYGYTF.

The rearrangement joins TRBV4-3 to TRBJ2-3; D call uncertain. The CDR3 is 13 residues long. Germline V gene lookup returns CDR1 LGHNA and CDR2 YSLEER. V gave up 3 bases and J gave up 2 bases, with 6 bases separating them. CDR3 sequence reads: CASSHTNTDTQYF. CDR3 nucleotide sequence: TGCGCCAGCAGCCACACTAACACAGATACGCAGTATTTT.

The chain uses TRBV7-2 and TRBJ1-5, with D possibly TRBD1 on 5 matching bases. Trimming took off 8 bases at V and 0 bases at J, with 14 bases between the two ends. Germline lookup yields CDR1 SGHTA and CDR2 FQGNSA. The CDR3 contains 15 residues. The CDR3: CASSIAGLSNQPQHF. The DNA of the CDR3 is TGTGCCAGCTCAATCGCGGGGCTTAGCAATCAGCCCCAGCATTTT. The full variable domain, with the rest looked up from reference TRBV7-2 and TRBJ1-5, is GAGVSQSPSNKVTEKGKDVELRCDPISGHTALYWYRQSLGQGLEFLIYFQGNSAPDKSGLPSDRFSAERTGGSVSTLTIQRTQQEDSAVYLCASSIAGLSNQPQHFGDGTRLSIL.

The V call is TRBV7-9, the J call TRBJ1-1; D perhaps matches TRBD1 (6 bases). CDR1 is SEHNR, CDR2 FQNEAQ, per germline (reference sequence). This CDR3 comprises 14 residues. V dropped 2 bases and J dropped 5 bases, with 12 bases sitting between them. As DNA, the CDR3 is TGTGCCAGCAGCTTAACTGTTCAGGGGACTGAAGCTTTCTTT. This sequence encodes CASSLTVQGTEAFF.

This chain connects TRBV15 to TRBJ1-1; TRBD1 might be the D (6 bases). The CDR3 has 14 residues. Trimming pared 0 bases from V and 8 bases from J, leaving 13 bases between. The germline V gene has CDR1 LNHNV and CDR2 YYDKDF (reference sequence). Here the CDR3 reads CATSRDRGGSEAFF. In nucleotides, the CDR3 is TGTGCCACCAGCAGAGATCGGGGGGGCTCGGAAGCTTTCTTT.

The V call is TRBV28, the J call TRBJ2-5, with a weak D call TRBD1 (5 bases). V gave up 3 bases and J gave up 2 bases, with 16 bases separating them. The CDR3 sequence is 16 residues long. Germline V CDR1 and CDR2: MDHEN, SYDVKM. CDR3 sequence (DNA): TGTGCCAGCAGTTTCCTCCAGACAGAGAGACAAGAGACCCAGTACTTC. Amino acids: CASSFLQTERQETQYF.

This clone was counted between two and nine times. This chain uses TRBV3-1 (or the pseudogene TRBV3-2) with TRBJ2-7, with D possibly being TRBD1 (6 bases). From germline, CDR1 is LGHDT and CDR2 YNNKEL (reference sequence). Trimming pared 0 bases from V and 6 bases from J, leaving 12 bases between. The CDR3 extends over 14 amino acids. This CDR3 is CASSQEYSRGEQYF. Here the CDR3 DNA reads TGTGCCAGCAGCCAAGAATATAGCAGGGGCGAGCAGTACTTC.

The chain couples TRBV2 to TRBJ2-2, with D tentatively TRBD1 (6 bases). This CDR3 has 15 residues. Germline V lookup: CDR1 SNHLY, CDR2 FYNNEI. The V gene lost 5 bases and the J gene lost 6 bases, with 16 bases spanning the gap. CDR3 nucleotides: TGTGCCAGCAGTTTTGACAGGACCGCGGCCGGGGAGCTGTTTTTT. This translates into CASSFDRTAAGELFF.

The gene calls are TRBV7-9 and TRBJ2-2; 10 nucleotides line up with TRBD2. Losses at the gene ends were 5 bases for V and 7 bases for J; bases not matched to a gene: 7. The germline V gene encodes CDR1 SEHNR and CDR2 FQNEAQ (reference sequence). The CDR3 consists of 15 residues. The CDR3 DNA reads TGTGCCAGCAGCCCAGCGGGGGGGCTTGGCGGGGAGCTGTTTTTT. Residues: CASSPAGGLGGELFF.

This clone was seen more than once but under ten times. The V call is TRBV5-4, the J call TRBJ2-2; 10 bases match TRBD1. V was clipped by 1 base and J by 3 bases; unmatched bases: 3. Germline CDR1 and CDR2: SGHNT and YYREEE (reference sequence). This CDR3 is built from 16 residues. CDR3 nucleotide sequence: TGTGCCAGCAGCTTGCGGGACAGGGGTCACACCGGGGAGCTGTTTTTT. This encodes CASSLRDRGHTGELFF.

The chain is built from TRBV4-1 and TRBJ1-6; 8 bases map to TRBD1. This CDR3 is built from 16 residues. Germline CDR1 is MGHRA and CDR2 is YSYEKL. V shed 0 bases and J 10 bases; nucleotides not matched to a gene: 8. The CDR3 loop reads CASSQERTGRGSPLHF. The DNA for the CDR3 is TGCGCCAGCAGCCAAGAACGGACAGGGCGAGGATCACCCCTCCACTTT.

The chain recombines TRBV4-2 with TRBJ1-5; 10 positions agree with TRBD1. Trimming at V came to 4 bases and at J to 0 bases, leaving 3 bases not matched to a gene. Germline CDR1 reads LGHNA; CDR2 reads YNFKEQ. This CDR3 is 16 amino acids long. The CDR3 here is CASSPWDRGSNQPQHF. The CDR3 bases are TGTGCCAGCAGCCCTTGGGACAGGGGTAGCAATCAGCCCCAGCATTTT.